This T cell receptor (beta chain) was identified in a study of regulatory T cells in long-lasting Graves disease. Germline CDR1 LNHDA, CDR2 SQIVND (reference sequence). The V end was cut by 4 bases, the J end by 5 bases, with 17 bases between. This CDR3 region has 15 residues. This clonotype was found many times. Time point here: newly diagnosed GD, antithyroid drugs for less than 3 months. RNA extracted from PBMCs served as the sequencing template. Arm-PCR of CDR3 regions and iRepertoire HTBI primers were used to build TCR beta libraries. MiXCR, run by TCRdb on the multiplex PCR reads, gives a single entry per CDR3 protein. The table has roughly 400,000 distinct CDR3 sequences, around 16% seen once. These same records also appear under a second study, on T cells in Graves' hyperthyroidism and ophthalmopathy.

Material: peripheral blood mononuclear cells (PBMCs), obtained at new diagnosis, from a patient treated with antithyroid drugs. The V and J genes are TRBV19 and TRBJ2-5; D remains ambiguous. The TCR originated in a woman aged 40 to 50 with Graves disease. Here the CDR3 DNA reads TGTGCCAGTAGTACCAGTGGACCTGGAGCGGAGACCCAGTACTTC. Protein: CASSTSGPGAETQYF. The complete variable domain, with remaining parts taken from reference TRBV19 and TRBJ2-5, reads DGGITQSPKYLFRKEGQNVTLSCEQNLNHDAMYWYRQDPGQGLRLIYYSQIVNDFQKGDIAEGYSVSREKKESFPLTVTSAQKNPTAFYLCASSTSGPGAETQYFGPGTRLLVL.